Below are 9 T cell receptor beta chains sequenced from a single sample in a study of siplizumab effects on memory and regulatory T cells. Assay: immunoSEQ multiplex PCR; the TCRdb copy retains only in-frame clones and omits some. The data contain 75,000 to 100,000 clones, about 93% of them singletons. Sequenced: non-Treg CD4+ T cells sorted from blood. All receptors derive from a human donor in good health.

The chain carries TRBV7-8 and TRBJ2-7, with a weak D call TRBD2 (5 bases). The CDR3 has 13 amino acids. V lost 2 bases and J 4 bases, leaving 9 bases between the germline ends. Germline-derived CDR1 and CDR2 are SGHVS and FQNEAQ. This CDR3 is CASSLSRDYEQYF. The CDR3 DNA sequence: TGTGCCAGCAGCTTAAGTCGGGATTACGAGCAGTACTTC.

The genes are TRBV5-1 and TRBJ2-7; D remains unclear. The CDR3 extends over 15 amino acids. Trimming shortened V by 2 bases and J by 0 bases, and 12 bases separated the two germline ends. Germline CDR1 is SGHRS and CDR2 is YFSETQ. CDR3 DNA: TGCGCCAGCAGCTTAAACCTACTGAGCTCCTACGAGCAGTACTTC. Translation: CASSLNLLSSYEQYF.

The gene calls are TRBV6-5 and TRBJ2-4; 7 nucleotides match TRBD1. The CDR3 is made up of 14 amino acids. Germline values: CDR1 MNHEY, CDR2 SVGAGI. V was pared by 8 bases and J by 5 bases, with 9 bases of the junction left unmatched. CDR3 protein: CASQRQGWENIQYF. CDR3 DNA sequence: TGTGCCAGCCAACGACAGGGATGGGAAAACATTCAGTACTTC.

This sequence joins TRBV5-4 and TRBJ2-3; 8 bases agree with TRBD2. Germline V CDR1 and CDR2: SGHNT, YYREEE (reference sequence). The CDR3 spans 16 residues. The junction had 15 bases not matched to a gene; V was cut back by 4 bases and J by 8 bases. The CDR3 spells CASSESGTRAQGTQYF. In DNA, the CDR3 is TGTGCCAGCAGCGAGTCCGGGACTAGGGCCCAGGGTACGCAGTATTTT.

The chain has TRBV27 and TRBJ2-7, with TRBD2 matching 11 bases. CDR3 size: 15 residues. The V segment lost 4 bases and the J segment 2 bases; nucleotides outside the gene matches: 4. In germline, CDR1 is MNHEY, CDR2 SMNVEV (reference sequence). The CDR3 coding sequence is TGTGCCAGCAGTTCCGGGACTAGCGGACCCTACGAGCAGTACTTC. It yields the protein CASSSGTSGPYEQYF.

CDR3 bases: TGTGCCTGGAGTGTGGCGGATGAGCAGTACTTC. Its translation is CAWSVADEQYF. The V call is TRBV30, the J call TRBJ2-7; D unresolved. Deletions cut 0 bases from V and 7 bases from J, with 7 bases between. The germline V gene has CDR1 GTSNPN and CDR2 SVGIG (reference sequence). This CDR3 is 11 amino acids long.

The chain couples TRBV18 to TRBJ1-2; 9 nucleotides agree with TRBD1. This CDR3 is 20 amino acids long. V dropped 3 bases and J dropped 3; count of bases not matched to a gene: 20. Germline CDR1 and CDR2: KGHSH and LQKENI. For the CDR3, the DNA is TGTGCCAGCTCACCCTTATATCAACTGGGGGGACAGGGCCTTGACTATGGCTACACCTTC. This sequence encodes CASSPLYQLGGQGLDYGYTF.

The CDR3: CAWSVLITVGQGAFF. The CDR3 region has the DNA TGTGCCTGGAGTGTACTTATTACGGTGGGACAGGGAGCTTTCTTT. This sequence joins TRBV30 and TRBJ1-1; 9 nucleotides align to TRBD1. The CDR3 sequence is 15 residues long. The germline V gene encodes CDR1 GTSNPN and CDR2 SVGIG (reference sequence). The J segment lost 10 bases and the V segment lost 0 bases, leaving 12 bases of the junction unmatched.

The chain combines TRBV5-5 with TRBJ1-5; D call uncertain. Deletions cut 6 bases from V and 9 bases from J, with 19 bases between. Germline V gene sequence: CDR1 SGHKS, CDR2 YYEKEE (reference sequence). CDR3 length equals 14 residues. CDR3 sequence (DNA): TGTGCCAGCATCCTCTCACCGGGCGTAGGGCCCCAGCATTTT. Residues: CASILSPGVGPQHF.